These 26 T cell receptor beta chains came from one sample sequenced in a study of T cells in Graves' hyperthyroidism and ophthalmopathy. The CDR3 regions of TCR beta were amplified from RNA transcripts. Initially, a first-round RT-PCR of the TCR CDR3 employed the HTBI primer set. One entry per CDR3 protein, called by TCRdb with MiXCR from the multiplex PCR reads. The table lists hundreds of thousands of distinct CDR3 sequences, 15% to 20% of them singletons, with approximately 48% in the top ten. The sequenced sample consisted of blood. The receptors come from a man aged 35-49 years with Graves' ophthalmopathy.

The V call is TRBV29-1, the J call TRBJ1-1, with D perhaps TRBD1 (6 bases). Germline CDR1 reads SQVTM; CDR2 reads ANQGSEA. V dropped 6 bases and J dropped 0 bases, with 8 bases sitting between them. CDR3 size: 12 residues. The CDR3 bases are TGCAGCGTGGACAGCTTGAACACTGAAGCTTTCTTT. Residues: CSVDSLNTEAFF.

This clonotype was seen many times. The chain has TRBV7-2 and TRBJ2-3; D remains unclear. CDR1 and CDR2 from the germline V gene are SGHTA and FQGNSA. Trimming took off 3 bases at V and 5 bases at J, with 9 bases between the two ends. The CDR3 contains 13 residues. Here the CDR3 reads CASSFLEQDTQYF. The CDR3 bases are TGTGCCAGCAGCTTTTTAGAGCAAGATACGCAGTATTTT.

This clonotype was picked up many times. The chain couples TRBV7-2 to TRBJ2-3; maybe TRBD2 (6 bases). The CDR3 extends over 16 amino acids. The V and J ends lost 5 bases and 0 bases respectively, with 15 bases between them. The germline V gene encodes CDR1 SGHTA and CDR2 FQGNSA. The CDR3 is CASSPRDWSSTDTQYF. Written as DNA, the CDR3 is TGTGCCAGCAGCCCAAGGGACTGGAGTAGCACAGATACGCAGTATTTT.

This clonotype has just a few counts. The chain links TRBV30 to TRBJ2-1; D gene unclear. This CDR3 is 11 amino acids long. The V gene lost 3 bases and the J gene lost 4 bases, with 4 bases spanning the gap. CDR1 is GTSNPN and CDR2 is SVGIG in the germline V gene (reference sequence). This chain's CDR3 is CAWRMYNEQFF. The CDR3 nucleotides are TGTGCCTGGAGGATGTACAATGAGCAGTTCTTC.

The V gene is TRBV30, the J gene TRBJ2-6; D gene uncertain. V shed 4 bases and J shed 2 bases, with 12 bases lying between them. The V gene's germline CDR1 is GTSNPN and CDR2 SVGIG (reference sequence). This CDR3 comprises 15 residues. CDR3 protein: CAWNLDAAGANVLTF. CDR3 DNA sequence: TGTGCCTGGAACCTGGACGCAGCTGGGGCCAACGTCCTGACTTTC.

The V call is TRBV27, the J call TRBJ2-1, with D possibly matching TRBD1 (6 bases). This CDR3 region has 17 residues. The germline V gene has CDR1 MNHEY and CDR2 SMNVEV (reference sequence). V gave up 0 bases and J gave up 7 bases, with 19 bases separating them. The DNA of the CDR3 is TGTGCCAGCAGTTTATCGGGATACAGGGATTTAGTTAATGAGCAGTTCTTC. It translates to CASSLSGYRDLVNEQFF.

This clonotype was counted ten times or more. This chain joins TRBV3-1 and TRBJ2-7, with D perhaps matching TRBD2 (6 bases). The CDR3 length is 12 residues. CDR1 and CDR2 from the germline V gene are LGHDT and YNNKEL (reference sequence). V was cut by 0 bases and J by 7 bases, with 7 bases left in between. The CDR3 DNA follows: TGTGCCAGCAGCCAAGATCGGGAGGAGCAGTACTTC. It is translated as CASSQDREEQYF.

This clonotype was seen more than once but under ten times. This sequence joins TRBV6-2 or TRBV6-3 and TRBJ1-1; TRBD1 agrees at 8 bases. V lost 5 bases, J lost 3 bases, and 11 bases stayed unmatched. CDR3 length: 16 residues. Germline loops: CDR1 MNHEY, CDR2 SVGEGT. The CDR3 DNA reads TGTGCCAGCAGTACCCGGCGCAGGGGGCGTGACACTGAAGCTTTCTTT. Encoded protein: CASSTRRRGRDTEAFF.

Of note for this clonotype: One junction end disagrees with the germline gene, perhaps due to a read error. The gene calls are TRBV12-3 or TRBV12-4 and TRBJ2-1; D is uncertain. This CDR3 region has 13 residues. The CDR3 DNA reads TGTACCAGCAGTTTAGGCGGTTACAATGAGCAGTTCTTC. Its protein is CTSSLGGYNEQFF.

At least ten counts were recorded for this clonotype. The chain couples TRBV12-3 or TRBV12-4 to TRBJ1-2; D might be TRBD1 (5 bases). Trimming took 5 bases from V and 0 from J, leaving 13 bases between them. The CDR3 has 15 residues. CDR3 sequence (DNA): TGTGCCAGCAGTCAAGGGGCGCTAGCTAACTATGGCTACACCTTC. The encoded protein is CASSQGALANYGYTF.

This clonotype was detected many times. This chain joins TRBV28 and TRBJ2-7, with 8 bases identical to TRBD2. Germline values: CDR1 MDHEN, CDR2 SYDVKM. With V trimmed by 6 bases and J by 3 bases, 10 bases remained unmatched. The CDR3 length is 15 residues. In DNA, the CDR3 is TGTGCCAGCAGCCCAAACCCGGGACTAGACTACGAGCAGTACTTC. It codes for CASSPNPGLDYEQYF.

This clonotype showed up just a few times. The genes are TRBV11-2 and TRBJ2-2; 12 nucleotides agree with TRBD1. Germline values: CDR1 SGHAT, CDR2 FQNNGV. This CDR3 is 17 amino acids long. J was trimmed by 3 bases and V by 2 bases; bases with no gene match: 4. CDR3 loop: CASSLRDRGPYTGELFF. CDR3 DNA sequence: TGTGCCAGCAGCTTACGGGACAGGGGGCCCTACACCGGGGAGCTGTTTTTT.

This clonotype showed up many times. V is TRBV11-2 and J is TRBJ2-1, with D possibly TRBD2 on 5 matching bases. Germline loops: CDR1 SGHAT, CDR2 FQNNGV. This CDR3 has 14 amino acids. V was pared by 5 bases and J by 13 bases, with 21 bases between. The CDR3 nucleotides are TGTGCCAGCAGCCTACCTAGGGAGCATGGGGTCCAGTTCTTC. It codes for CASSLPREHGVQFF.

The chain recombines TRBV12-3 or TRBV12-4 with TRBJ1-1; D is ambiguous. The CDR3 has 11 amino acids. The V gene lost 6 bases and the J gene lost 5 bases, with 7 bases spanning the gap. The CDR3 sequence is CASRARTEAFF. The CDR3 nucleotides are TGTGCCAGCAGGGCTCGAACTGAAGCTTTCTTT.

This sequence joins TRBV6-1 and TRBJ2-3, with 10 bases aligning to TRBD2. J lost 2 bases, V lost 6 bases, and 8 bases had no gene match. This CDR3 spans 16 amino acids. Germline V lookup: CDR1 MNHNS, CDR2 SASEGT. CDR3 in amino acids: CASSLKAGGITDTQYF. The DNA of the CDR3 is TGTGCCAGCAGCTTAAAAGCGGGGGGGATCACAGATACGCAGTATTTT.

This chain uses TRBV7-3 with TRBJ1-2, with 9 bases fitting TRBD1. There are 16 residues in the CDR3. Germline assignment: CDR1 SGHTA and CDR2 FQGTGA. With V trimmed by 3 bases and J by 8 bases, 13 bases remained unmatched. Written as DNA, the CDR3 is TGTGCCAGCAGCTTTAGTAGGACAGGGGCCGGAGGGGGCTACACCTTC. Protein sequence: CASSFSRTGAGGGYTF.

This clonotype has a count of ten or more. The J gene is TRBJ2-1, the V gene TRBV3-1, with D perhaps matching TRBD1 or TRBD2 (6 bases each). Germline V CDR1 and CDR2: LGHDT, YNNKEL (reference sequence). V was shortened by 4 bases and J by 7 bases, with 11 bases between the two germline ends. The CDR3 runs 13 residues. This CDR3 is CASSRGAGNEQFF. In DNA, the CDR3 is TGTGCCAGCAGCCGGGGGGCCGGTAATGAGCAGTTCTTC.

The sample holds a few counts of this clonotype. The chain combines TRBV4-3 with TRBJ2-7; TRBD1 might be the D (5 bases). CDR1 and CDR2 from the germline V gene are LGHNA and YSLEER. The V and J ends lost 3 bases and 2 bases respectively, with 14 bases between them. CDR3 length equals 15 residues. The CDR3 region is CASSHWGDGTYEQYF. CDR3 DNA: TGCGCCAGCAGCCACTGGGGCGACGGAACCTACGAGCAGTACTTC.

The CDR3: CSGNRDRDTEAFF. The CDR3 DNA sequence: TGCAGCGGCAACCGGGACAGGGATACTGAAGCTTTCTTT. V is TRBV29-1 and J is TRBJ1-1, with 9 positions matching TRBD1. The CDR3 sequence is 13 residues long. V was clipped by 7 bases and J by 5 bases; unmatched bases: 8. Germline V gene sequence: CDR1 SQVTM, CDR2 ANQGSEA.

This clonotype was recorded a few times. V is TRBV10-3 and J is TRBJ2-7, with D possibly being TRBD1 (6 bases). The germline V gene encodes CDR1 ENHRY and CDR2 SYGVKD. The CDR3 totals 12 residues. Deletions cut 7 bases from V and 4 bases from J, with 11 bases between. This CDR3 reads CAITKDRYEQYF. In DNA, the CDR3 is TGTGCCATCACTAAGGACAGATACGAGCAGTACTTC.

V and J are TRBV7-8 and TRBJ2-2; tentatively, D is TRBD2 (7 bases). Germline CDR1 and CDR2: SGHVS and FQNEAQ. CDR3 size: 16 residues. The ends were cut back, 5 bases at V and 3 bases at J, with 16 bases in the middle. Here the CDR3 reads CASSLRGGLDTGELFF. The CDR3 nucleotides read TGTGCCAGCAGCCTTAGGGGGGGGCTAGACACCGGGGAGCTGTTTTTT.

This clonotype showed up many times. The CDR3 DNA reads as TGTGCCAGCAGCTTGGGCGACAGGAGCAACACTGAAGCTTTCTTT. This encodes CASSLGDRSNTEAFF. This chain uses TRBV7-8 with TRBJ1-1; TRBD1 is a possible D gene (6 bases). Trimming cost V 3 bases and J 2 bases, with 13 bases left between them. The germline V gene encodes CDR1 SGHVS and CDR2 FQNEAQ. This CDR3 region has 15 residues.

This clonotype turned up a few times. The rearrangement uses TRBV10-3 and TRBJ1-1, with D uncertain. The CDR3 runs to 14 residues. Germline CDR1 is ENHRY and CDR2 is SYGVKD. V was shortened by 2 bases and J by 6 bases, with 13 bases between the two germline ends. The DNA of the CDR3 is TGTGCCATCAGTGAGCCCGACTCGGGCGCTGAAGCTTTCTTT. It specifies CAISEPDSGAEAFF.

This clonotype occurred a few times. J is TRBJ1-2 and V is TRBV15; D is perhaps TRBD1 (5 bases). Trimming shortened V by 0 bases and J by 4 bases, and 12 bases separated the two germline ends. The length of the CDR3 is 15 residues. In germline, CDR1 is LNHNV, CDR2 YYDKDF (reference sequence). For the CDR3, the DNA is TGTGCCACCAGCAGAGAAGATGTGGGGACCTATGGCTACACCTTC. Amino acid sequence: CATSREDVGTYGYTF.

Details on this clonotype: A clone one base away is much larger, so this may be a read error. The genes are TRBV7-3 and TRBJ1-1; D uncertain. Per the germline V gene, CDR1 is SGHTA and CDR2 is FQGTGA. V dropped 6 bases and J dropped 4 bases, with 9 bases sitting between them. CDR3 size: 12 residues. The CDR3 coding sequence is TGTGCCAGCAGTTACTGGGGCACTGAAGCTTTCTTT. Its protein product is CASSYWGTEAFF.

This clonotype came up many times. CDR3 coding DNA: TGTGCCAGCAGCTTAGTGGGGGGCACCTACAATGAGCAGTTCTTC. It codes for CASSLVGGTYNEQFF. The chain recombines TRBV11-2 with TRBJ2-1; either TRBD1 or TRBD2 may fit D (6 bases each). V was clipped by 1 base and J by 2 bases, with 9 bases between them. CDR3 size: 15 residues. CDR1 is SGHAT, CDR2 FQNNGV, per germline.